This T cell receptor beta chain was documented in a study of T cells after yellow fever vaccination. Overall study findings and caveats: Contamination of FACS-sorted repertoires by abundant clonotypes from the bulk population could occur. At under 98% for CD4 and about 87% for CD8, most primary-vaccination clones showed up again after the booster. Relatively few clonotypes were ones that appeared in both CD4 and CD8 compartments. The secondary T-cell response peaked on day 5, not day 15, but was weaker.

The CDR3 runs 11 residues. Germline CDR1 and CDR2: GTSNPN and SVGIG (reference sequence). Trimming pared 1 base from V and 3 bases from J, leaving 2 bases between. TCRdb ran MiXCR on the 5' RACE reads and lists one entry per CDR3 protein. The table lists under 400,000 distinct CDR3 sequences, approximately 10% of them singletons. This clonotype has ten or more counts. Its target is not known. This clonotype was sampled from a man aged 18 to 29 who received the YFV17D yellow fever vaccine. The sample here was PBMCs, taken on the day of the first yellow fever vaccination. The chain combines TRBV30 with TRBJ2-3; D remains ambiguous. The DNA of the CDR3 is TGTGCCTGGAGTGATACAGATACGCAGTATTTT. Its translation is CAWSDTDTQYF.